The next 7 T cell receptor beta chains were all read from a single sample in a study of T cells in Graves' hyperthyroidism and ophthalmopathy. Researchers took RNA transcripts and amplified the TCR beta CDR3 regions from them. First-round RT-PCR with HTBI primers amplified the TCR CDR3 region. Each CDR3 protein is one row after TCRdb ran MiXCR on the multiplex PCR reads. Found here are 500,000 to 700,000 distinct CDR3 sequences, approximately 16% of them singletons; the top ten hold 18%. The material sequenced was blood. The receptors stem from a woman between 18 and 29 years old with Graves' hyperthyroidism.

The J gene is TRBJ2-5, the V gene TRBV5-1, with a possible D match to TRBD1 (7 bases). The CDR3 runs 14 residues. Trimming removed 3 bases from V and 3 bases from J, with 12 bases in between. Germline values: CDR1 SGHRS, CDR2 YFSETQ. The CDR3 DNA sequence: TGCGCCAGCAGCTCGATCAGGGGGGAAGAGACCCAGTACTTC. This codes for CASSSIRGEETQYF.

The chain links TRBV20-1 to TRBJ2-5; D possibly corresponds to TRBD2 (6 bases). This CDR3 comprises 14 residues. The V end lost 5 bases, the J end lost 2 bases, and 15 bases lay between the germline ends. Per germline, CDR1 DFQATT and CDR2 SNEGSKA (reference sequence). CDR3 amino acids: CSASPGTRQETQYF. DNA for the CDR3: TGCAGTGCTTCCCCCGGGACTCGACAAGAGACCCAGTACTTC.

Regarding this clonotype: The germline gene is not matched at one end of the junction; a read error may be the cause. The CDR3 sequence is CASSSRTSGNYNEQFF. In DNA, the CDR3 is TGTGCCAGCAGCTCCAGGACTAGCGGGAACTACAATGAGCAGTTCTTC. The chain has TRBV5-1 and TRBJ2-1, with 12 nucleotides matching TRBD2. This CDR3 contains 16 residues. In germline, CDR1 is SGHRS, CDR2 YFSETQ. Filled out from reference TRBV5-1 and TRBJ2-1, the complete variable domain reads KAGVTQTPRYLIKTRGQQVTLSCSPISGHRSVSWYQQTPGQGLQFLFEYFSETQRNKGNFPGRFSGRQFSNSRSEMNVSTLELGDSALYLCASSSRTSGNYNEQFFGPGTRLTVL.

The table lists this clonotype with many counts. The chain carries TRBV12-3 or TRBV12-4 and TRBJ2-7; weak D call: TRBD1 (5 bases). Trimming removed 6 bases at V and 6 bases at J, with 6 bases between. CDR3 size: 10 residues. CDR3 sequence reads: CASRTVEQYF. The CDR3 coding sequence is TGTGCCAGCAGGACAGTCGAGCAGTACTTC.

On this clonotype itself: A read error may produce the germline difference seen at one junction end. The genes are TRBV28 and TRBJ1-5, with 8 bases aligning to TRBD1. Germline values: CDR1 MDHEN, CDR2 SYDVKM. The CDR3 is made up of 13 amino acids. The CDR3 sequence: CASSGTGNQPRHF. The CDR3 nucleotides read TGTGCCAGCAGCGGGACAGGCAATCAGCCCCGGCATTTT. The entire variable domain, with the rest obtained from reference TRBV28 and TRBJ1-5, is as follows: DVKVTQSSRYLVKRTGEKVFLECVQDMDHENMFWYRQDPGLGLRLIYFSYDVKMKEKGDIPEGYSVSREKKERFSLILESASTNQTSMYLCASSGTGNQPRHFGDGTRLSIL.

This clonotype was picked up many times. The V and J genes are TRBV6-1 and TRBJ1-5; no clear D. Germline CDR1 is MNHNS and CDR2 is SASEGT. The V gene lost 0 bases and the J gene lost 1 base, with 10 bases spanning the gap. The CDR3 spans 16 residues. For the CDR3, the DNA is TGTGCCAGCAGTGAAGCGCTTACGGAAAGCAATCAGCCCCAGCATTTT. Protein product: CASSEALTESNQPQHF.

This clonotype was observed a handful of times. The chain is built from TRBV20-1 and TRBJ2-1, with 8 bases that match TRBD2. Germline CDR1 DFQATT, CDR2 SNEGSKA (reference sequence). This CDR3 is 15 amino acids long. V lost 0 bases and J lost 4; bases outside the gene matches: 5. DNA of the CDR3: TGCAGTGCTAGAGACCAGCGGGGGCTTTACAATGAGCAGTTCTTC. Translated: CSARDQRGLYNEQFF.